Presented here are 6 T cell receptor beta chains from one specimen sequenced in a study of tumor-infiltrating lymphocytes in primary liver carcinoma. Synthesis of TCR beta cDNA was carried out from 500 ng total RNA with a constant-region primer. A slightly modified ARM-PCR protocol with three nested multiplex PCR rounds produced these TCR beta libraries. TRBV1-TRBV30 forward primers paired with a C-beta reverse primer drove the first two PCR rounds, approximately 11 cycles each. Each CDR3 protein is one row after TCRdb ran MiXCR on the multiplex PCR reads. The table shows some 100,000 distinct CDR3 sequences, with about 63% occurring only once. From unsorted bulk tissue weighing about 20-33 mg, DNA and RNA were co-extracted. The sequencing sample was made of liver tumor tissue from sampling region 2. As for subset: tumor region T2, inferior pole. These receptors were taken from a woman between 55 and 75 years old with primary liver carcinoma and hepatitis B virus infection.

This clonotype was detected a few times. Sequence at one end of the junction differs from germline and may be a read error. The rearrangement links TRBV11-2 to TRBJ2-2; perhaps D is TRBD1 or TRBD2 (5 bases each). CDR3 length equals 15 residues. From germline, CDR1 is SGHAT and CDR2 FQNNGV. In nucleotides, the CDR3 is TGTGTCAGCAGCTTAGGGCTAGTGGGACCCGGGGAGCTGTTTTTT. Translating gives CVSSLGLVGPGELFF.

With regard to this clonotype: The junction and the germline gene differ at one end; a read error may be behind it. The CDR3 region has the DNA TGTGCCTGCAGCTTAGACAGGGAGACCGATACTCAGTATTTT. It specifies CACSLDRETDTQYF. The chain combines TRBV11-2 with TRBJ2-3; 7 bases line up with TRBD1. Germline V CDR1 and CDR2: SGHAT, FQNNGV. The CDR3 is 14 amino acids.

Turning to this clonotype: The CDR3 does not close with the conserved phenylalanine or tryptophan, likely indicating a read error. The V gene is TRBV11-1, the J gene TRBJ1-1, with no clear D. This CDR3 comprises 15 residues. Germline V CDR1 and CDR2: SGHAT, FQDESV (reference sequence). The CDR3 nucleotides are TGTGCCAGCAGCTTTTTTGGGGTAGCGAACATTGAAGCTTTCTCT. Translating it yields CASSFFGVANIEAFS.

Comments on this clonotype: This sequence may be a read error, since a much larger clone differs from it by one base. The chain is built from TRBV28 and TRBJ2-7, with D perhaps matching TRBD1 (5 bases). The CDR3 contains 11 residues. Germline V gene sequence: CDR1 MDHEN, CDR2 SYDVKM. Trimming cost V 5 bases and J 7 bases, with 9 bases left between them. In DNA form, the CDR3 reads TGTGCCAGCAGTGGGGCTATGGAGCAGTACTTC. Its protein is CASSGAMEQYF.

V is TRBV6-5 and J is TRBJ2-7; 9 bases line up with TRBD2. Trimming took 6 bases from V and 3 from J; bases not matched to a gene: 9. This CDR3 is 15 amino acids long. Per germline, CDR1 MNHEY and CDR2 SVGAGI. DNA of the CDR3: TGTGCCAGCAGCGCGGCTGCGGGAGGGTGCTACGAGCAGTACTTC. Translated, it gives CASSAAAGGCYEQYF.

This clonotype has at least ten counts. The chain is built from TRBV30 and TRBJ1-5, with a tentative D call TRBD1 (5 bases). Trimming left V 3 bases short and J 6 bases short, with 9 bases between. The germline V gene encodes CDR1 GTSNPN and CDR2 SVGIG (reference sequence). The CDR3 is 12 amino acids. In DNA form, the CDR3 reads TGTGCCTGGAGCCAGGGCGGTCAGCCCCAGCATTTT. Protein product: CAWSQGGQPQHF. The whole variable domain, filled in from reference TRBV30 and TRBJ1-5, reads SQTIHQWPATLVQPVGSPLSLECTVEGTSNPNLYWYRQAAGRGLQLLFYSVGIGQISSEVPQNLSASRPQDRQFILSSKKLLLSDSGFYLCAWSQGGQPQHFGDGTRLSIL.